Listed here are 28 T cell receptor beta chains from one sample, sequenced in a study of blood T cell repertoires in COVID-19. Clones were read by immunoSEQ multiplex PCR, and TCRdb kept only the in-frame ones, dropping some. The table lists 250,000 to 350,000 clones, about 88% of them singletons. Sequencing used PBMCs or T cells enriched from blood (not recorded which). Every receptor here comes from a woman in her fifties or sixties who had recovered from COVID-19.

The rearrangement links TRBV18 to TRBJ2-3; TRBD2 might be the D (6 bases). This CDR3 has 14 amino acids. Germline CDR1 is KGHSH and CDR2 is LQKENI. V shed 0 bases and J shed 5 bases, with 9 bases lying between them. CDR3: CASSPPEGLDTQYF. The CDR3 nucleotides are TGTGCCAGCTCACCACCGGAGGGACTAGATACGCAGTATTTT.

The chain carries TRBV28 and TRBJ1-2; D is uncertain. Per the germline V gene, CDR1 is MDHEN and CDR2 is SYDVKM. CDR3 length: 15 amino acids. V lost 3 bases, J lost 0 bases, and 11 bases lay in between. CDR3 residues: CASSFGAGSNYGYTF. The CDR3 DNA reads TGTGCCAGCAGTTTCGGTGCAGGATCTAACTATGGCTACACCTTC.

This sequence joins TRBV19 and TRBJ2-1, with 9 bases matching TRBD2. Germline V CDR1 and CDR2: LNHDA, SQIVND (reference sequence). The V gene end was trimmed by 3 bases and the J gene end by 5 bases; junction bases not matched to a gene: 20. The CDR3 sequence is 20 residues long. CDR3 sequence reads: CASSISRWVGTSPTHNEQFF. The CDR3 DNA sequence: TGTGCCAGTAGTATTTCTCGGTGGGTCGGGACTAGCCCCACCCACAATGAGCAGTTCTTC.

This chain joins TRBV2 and TRBJ1-5; 7 positions match TRBD1. Germline V gene data show CDR1 as SNHLY and CDR2 as FYNNEI. The CDR3 spans 15 residues. Unmatched junction bases numbered 7, after V lost 6 bases and J lost 2 bases. This chain's CDR3 is CASSPTGKGNQPQHF. As DNA, the CDR3 is TGTGCCAGCAGCCCGACAGGGAAGGGCAATCAGCCCCAGCATTTT.

The chain combines TRBV21-1 with TRBJ2-7; TRBD2 is the table's D call, not checked against the DNA. TRBV21-1 is described as a pseudogene. CDR3 length equals 16 residues. This CDR3 reads CASTRGGLGSSYEQYF. The CDR3 DNA reads as TGTGCCAGCACAAGAGGAGGGTTGGGGTCTTCCTACGAGCAGTACTTC.

There are a few counts of this clone. The chain uses TRBV2 and TRBJ2-6; no clear D gene. Germline V gene lookup returns CDR1 SNHLY and CDR2 FYNNEI. The CDR3 length is 13 residues. The germline V and J ends were trimmed by 7 bases and 0 bases, with 4 bases remaining between them. The CDR3 is CASTLSGANVLTF. As DNA, the CDR3 is TGTGCCAGCACCCTCTCTGGGGCCAACGTCCTGACTTTC.

The rearrangement links TRBV5-6 to TRBJ1-1; 7 nucleotides line up with TRBD1. The germline V gene has CDR1 SGHDT and CDR2 YYEEEE. This CDR3 has 13 residues. Trimming removed 4 bases from V and 5 bases from J; junction bases left unmatched: 5. The CDR3 protein is CASSPTGRTEAFF. CDR3 DNA: TGTGCCAGCAGCCCGACAGGGAGGACTGAAGCTTTCTTT.

The V call is TRBV10-2, the J call TRBJ2-5; 8 bases line up with TRBD2. The trim removed 6 bases at V and 5 bases at J, leaving 8 bases unmatched. The CDR3 sequence is 14 residues long. In germline, CDR1 is WSHSY, CDR2 SAAADI. CDR3 DNA: TGCGCCAGCAGCACGGGCCCGGGGGGGGAGACCCAGTACTTC. It translates to CASSTGPGGETQYF.

The chain employs TRBV4-3 and TRBJ1-1; 9 positions agree with TRBD1. This CDR3 contains 16 residues. Germline V gene data show CDR1 as LGHNA and CDR2 as YSLEER. With V trimmed by 3 bases and J by 3 bases, 8 bases remained unmatched. DNA for the CDR3: TGCGCCAGCAGCCAGGCCGGACAGGGGCGAGACACTGAAGCTTTCTTT. This translates into CASSQAGQGRDTEAFF.

The chain recombines TRBV4-1 with TRBJ2-7, with 8 bases identical to TRBD1. J lost 3 bases, V lost 1 base, and 8 bases had no gene match. The CDR3 has 16 amino acids. Germline-derived CDR1 and CDR2 are MGHRA and YSYEKL. The CDR3 sequence is CASSQGPTGGLYEQYF. The CDR3, as DNA: TGCGCCAGCAGCCAAGGTCCTACAGGGGGTCTCTACGAGCAGTACTTC.

The V gene is TRBV4-1, the J gene TRBJ2-1; 11 positions agree with TRBD2. With V trimmed by 2 bases and J by 5 bases, 5 bases remained unmatched. CDR3 length: 16 amino acids. The V gene's germline CDR1 is MGHRA and CDR2 YSYEKL. The CDR3 loop reads CASSQNPGLADNEQFF. DNA of the CDR3: TGCGCCAGCAGCCAAAACCCGGGACTAGCGGACAATGAGCAGTTCTTC.

The chain uses TRBV7-8 and TRBJ1-2; 7 bases match TRBD1. In germline, CDR1 is SGHVS, CDR2 FQNEAQ. The ends lost 5 bases at V and 7 bases at J; junction bases unmatched: 4. The CDR3 loop spans 12 amino acids. The chain's CDR3 is CASSNTGVGYTF. In DNA form, the CDR3 reads TGTGCCAGCAGCAACACAGGGGTTGGCTACACCTTC.

The rearrangement uses TRBV4-3 and TRBJ1-5; D is uncertain. Trimming pared 3 bases from V and 5 bases from J, leaving 11 bases between. CDR3 length: 14 amino acids. The V gene's germline CDR1 is LGHNA and CDR2 YSLEER. The CDR3 here is CASSHFRGDQPQHF. In DNA, the CDR3 is TGCGCCAGCAGCCACTTTCGCGGCGATCAGCCCCAGCATTTT.

The genes are TRBV15 and TRBJ1-1; D remains ambiguous. CDR1 LNHNV and CDR2 YYDKDF come from the germline V gene (reference sequence). V was shortened by 0 bases and J by 0 bases, with 8 bases between the two germline ends. There are 15 residues in the CDR3. The CDR3 spells CATSRDVRVNTEAFF. The DNA for the CDR3 is TGTGCCACCAGCAGAGATGTTCGGGTGAACACTGAAGCTTTCTTT.

In its sample, this clone was seen a few times. CDR3 residues: CASSYVSGANVLTF. The CDR3 bases are TGTGCCAGTAGTTATGTGTCTGGGGCCAACGTCCTGACTTTC. The chain joins TRBV19 to TRBJ2-6; D is undetermined. The CDR3 runs to 14 residues. CDR1 LNHDA and CDR2 SQIVND come from the germline V gene (reference sequence). Trimming left V 5 bases short and J 1 base short, with 6 bases between.

The count of this clone is one. The genes are TRBV5-6 and TRBJ1-2, with D possibly matching TRBD1 (5 bases). Per the germline V gene, CDR1 is SGHDT and CDR2 is YYEEEE. Trimming cost V 4 bases and J 6 bases, with 25 bases left between them. The CDR3 totals 17 residues. CDR3 bases: TGTGCCAGCAGCGGGGATACAGGAGCCCTTTCCCCCGATGGCTACACCTTC. It encodes CASSGDTGALSPDGYTF.

CDR3 in amino acids: CASSQEVDSSTEAFF. The DNA for the CDR3 is TGTGCCAGCAGCCAAGAAGTGGACAGCAGCACTGAAGCTTTCTTT. V usage is TRBV3-1 (or the pseudogene TRBV3-2) and J usage is TRBJ1-1; weak D call: TRBD1 (6 bases). The germline V and J ends were trimmed by 0 bases and 4 bases, with 12 bases remaining between them. The CDR3 extends over 15 amino acids. Germline CDR1 LGHDT, CDR2 YNNKEL (reference sequence).

The V and J genes are TRBV20-1 and TRBJ2-3; a possible D gene is TRBD1 (5 bases). The CDR3 is 15 residues long. Germline V lookup: CDR1 DFQATT, CDR2 SNEGSKA (reference sequence). Trimming shortened V by 3 bases and J by 1 base, and 14 bases separated the two germline ends. The CDR3 DNA sequence: TGCAGTGCTAGTAGGGGCCGCTTGGGCACAGATACGCAGTATTTT. Its translation is CSASRGRLGTDTQYF.

This clone was recorded only once. J is TRBJ2-1 and V is TRBV18, with TRBD2 matching over 11 bases. Germline trimming cut 3 bases from V and 7 bases from J; bases unmatched to any gene: 14. CDR3 length equals 18 residues. CDR1 is KGHSH, CDR2 LQKENI, per germline. CDR3 amino acids: CASSPGLAGGAFPNEQFF. CDR3 sequence (DNA): TGTGCCAGCTCACCTGGCCTAGCGGGAGGAGCCTTCCCGAATGAGCAGTTCTTC.

The chain carries TRBV11-2 and TRBJ1-1; D ambiguous. The CDR3 runs 14 residues. The germline CDR1 and CDR2 sequences are SGHAT and FQNNGV. V was clipped by 1 base and J by 0 bases, with 6 bases between them. The CDR3 here is CASSLGAVNTEAFF. CDR3 in DNA: TGTGCCAGCAGCTTAGGGGCAGTGAACACTGAAGCTTTCTTT.

This chain uses TRBV3-1 (or the pseudogene TRBV3-2) with TRBJ1-4, with TRBD1 matching 9 bases. The V segment lost 4 bases and the J segment 8 bases; nucleotides outside the gene matches: 5. This CDR3 is built from 14 residues. Germline V gene lookup returns CDR1 LGHDT and CDR2 YNNKEL (reference sequence). The CDR3 here is CASSRRQGGEKLFF. The CDR3 DNA is TGTGCCAGCAGCCGGAGACAGGGGGGGGAAAAACTGTTTTTT.

This clone was counted once. This chain connects TRBV9 to TRBJ1-5; D not resolved. The CDR3 sequence is 15 residues long. CDR1 is SGDLS and CDR2 is YYNGEE in the germline V gene. V was clipped by 0 bases and J by 2 bases, with 9 bases between them. CDR3 bases: TGTGCCAGCAGCGTAGGTCCAGAACGCAATCAGCCCCAGCATTTT. Translating it yields CASSVGPERNQPQHF.

The V gene is TRBV19, the J gene TRBJ1-1; tentative D call: TRBD1 (5 bases). V lost 5 bases and J lost 5, with 12 bases in between. Per germline, CDR1 LNHDA and CDR2 SQIVND (reference sequence). The length of the CDR3 is 13 residues. In DNA, the CDR3 is TGTGCCAGTAGTGCTACGGGGGGTACTGAAGCTTTCTTT. This encodes CASSATGGTEAFF.

This chain uses TRBV28 with TRBJ1-2, with 8 bases that match TRBD1. The CDR3 has 14 residues. Trimming at V came to 6 bases and at J to 5 bases, leaving 8 bases not matched to a gene. CDR1 is MDHEN, CDR2 SYDVKM, per germline. CDR3 protein: CASRPAGGYYGYTF. DNA of the CDR3: TGTGCCAGCAGGCCAGCAGGGGGCTATTATGGCTACACCTTC.

The rearrangement joins TRBV7-2 to TRBJ2-5; D possibly corresponds to TRBD2 (6 bases). The CDR3 totals 14 residues. Germline CDR1 SGHTA, CDR2 FQGNSA. Trimming cost V 5 bases and J 5 bases, with 15 bases left between them. The CDR3 region is CASSPQEGIETQYF. Here the CDR3 DNA reads TGTGCCAGCAGCCCACAGGAGGGAATCGAGACCCAGTACTTC.

The CDR3 is CASSLQEGGADTQYF. In DNA form, the CDR3 reads TGTGCCAGCAGTCTCCAAGAGGGCGGGGCAGATACGCAGTATTTT. The J gene is TRBJ2-3, the V gene TRBV6-2 or TRBV6-3; D perhaps matches TRBD2 (6 bases). The CDR3 is made up of 15 amino acids. Trimming removed 5 bases from V and 4 bases from J, with 16 bases in between. Germline assignment: CDR1 MNHEY and CDR2 SVGEGT.

V gene TRBV5-1 combines with J gene TRBJ2-1; 10 positions agree with TRBD2. J was trimmed by 5 bases and V by 5 bases; bases with no gene match: 7. The CDR3 has 15 amino acids. Germline lookup yields CDR1 SGHRS and CDR2 YFSETQ. The CDR3 loop reads CASRYGTSDNNEQFF. In nucleotides, the CDR3 is TGCGCCAGCAGATACGGGACTAGCGATAACAATGAGCAGTTCTTC.

This clone was seen only once. The chain uses TRBV5-4 and TRBJ2-1, with D perhaps TRBD1 (6 bases). Germline CDR1 reads SGHNT; CDR2 reads YYREEE (reference sequence). This CDR3 is 15 amino acids long. Trimming left V 0 bases short and J 9 bases short, with 16 bases between. The CDR3 DNA follows: TGTGCCAGCAGCTTGGACAGGGTGAGGTGGAGTGAGCAGTTCTTC. Translation: CASSLDRVRWSEQFF. The variable domain in full, completed from reference TRBV5-4 and TRBJ2-1, reads ETGVTQSPTHLIKTRGQQVTLRCSSQSGHNTVSWYQQALGQGPQFIFQYYREEENGRGNFPPRFSGLQFPNYSSELNVNALELDDSALYLCASSLDRVRWSEQFFGPGTRLTVL.